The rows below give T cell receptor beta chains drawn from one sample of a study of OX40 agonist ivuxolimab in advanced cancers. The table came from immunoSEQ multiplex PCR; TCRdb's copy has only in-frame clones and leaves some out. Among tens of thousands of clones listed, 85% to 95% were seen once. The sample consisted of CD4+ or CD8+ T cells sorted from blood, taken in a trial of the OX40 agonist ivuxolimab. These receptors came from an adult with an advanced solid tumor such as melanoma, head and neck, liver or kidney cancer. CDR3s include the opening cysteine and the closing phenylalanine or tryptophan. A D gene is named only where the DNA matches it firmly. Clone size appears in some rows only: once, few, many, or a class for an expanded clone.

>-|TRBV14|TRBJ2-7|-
TGTGCCAGCAGCCCAACCCGATACTTCGGGACGGCTTCCTACGAGCAGTACTTC
CASSPTRYFGTASYEQYF
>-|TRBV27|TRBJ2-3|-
TGTGCCAGCAGTTTCTTGGAATCTGGGGCACATACGCAGTATTTT
CASSFLESGAHTQYF
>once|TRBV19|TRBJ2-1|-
TGTGCCAGTAGTATGACCCAGGCCCCCTACAATGAGCAGTTCTTC
CASSMTQAPYNEQFF
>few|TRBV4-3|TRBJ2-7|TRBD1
TGCGCCAGCAGCCCGAGGGGGCAGGGGGCCTACGAGCAGTACTTC
CASSPRGQGAYEQYF
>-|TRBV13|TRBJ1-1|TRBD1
TGTGCCAGCAGCTCCAACGACAGGGAAGGGACTGAAGCTTTCTTT
CASSSNDREGTEAFF
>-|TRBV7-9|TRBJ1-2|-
TGTGCCAGCACCCTAGGGAGGGCCTATGGCTACACCTTC
CASTLGRAYGYTF
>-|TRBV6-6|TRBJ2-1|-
TGTGCCAGCAGCCCCCCAGGGGCTGGGTACAATGAGCAGTTCTTC
CASSPPGAGYNEQFF
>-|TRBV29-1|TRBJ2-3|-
TGCACCCTCATCGGGGACCACACAGATACGCAGTATTTT
CTLIGDHTDTQYF
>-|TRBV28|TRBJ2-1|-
TGTGCCAGCAGGGCCCCTTCACAGGAGCAGTTCTTC
CASRAPSQEQFF
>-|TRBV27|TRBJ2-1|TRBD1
TGTGCCAGCAGGGGACAGGGGGGTTACAATGAGCAGTTCTTC
CASRGQGGYNEQFF
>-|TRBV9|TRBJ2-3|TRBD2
TGTGCCAGCAGCGTATGGGTTGCGGGGGGGTCGACAGATACGCAGTATTTT
CASSVWVAGGSTDTQYF
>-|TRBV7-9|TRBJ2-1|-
TGTGCCAGCAGCGATAACAAGTTGCGGTACAATGAGCAGTTCTTC
CASSDNKLRYNEQFF
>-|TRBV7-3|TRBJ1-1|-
TGTGCCAGCGGGCGCACGAAAAACACTGAAGCTTTCTTT
CASGRTKNTEAFF
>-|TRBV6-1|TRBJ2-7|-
TGTGCCAGCAGTGAAGCGGATGGGACATCTTACGAGCAGTACTTC
CASSEADGTSYEQYF